The entry that follows covers one T cell receptor beta chain sequence. Original processing notes: Reference gene primer amplification gave estimated nucleated cell counts. Some clones are missing from TCRdb's copy, which holds only in-frame ones; the method was immunoSEQ multiplex PCR. V, J and clone size are taken as reported in that table, and D and trimming were inferred from the DNA itself. The sample yields under 350,000 clones, 80% to 90% seen once. The record originates from a study of blood T cell repertoires in COVID-19. Study-level information: Collection of acute and convalescent COVID-19 samples took place in the United States, Italy and Spain. Sources were T cells, B-cell-depleted T cells, or PBMCs; the material itself was cDNA or gDNA.

Participant ages covered roughly 18 to 89 years across 20 to 30 US areas. CDR3 length: 17 residues. Losses at the gene ends were 3 bases for V and 1 base for J; bases not matched to a gene: 10. Germline assignment: CDR1 LNHDA and CDR2 SQIVND (reference sequence). The gene calls are TRBV19 and TRBJ1-2, with 8 bases aligning to TRBD1. The TCR comes from a middle-aged woman with acute COVID-19. Sequencing was carried out using PBMCs or T cells enriched from blood (not recorded which). The CDR3 nucleotides are TGTGCCAGTAGTATGGGGTGGGACAGGAGCCTTAACTATGGCTACACCTTC. Encoded protein: CASSMGWDRSLNYGYTF.